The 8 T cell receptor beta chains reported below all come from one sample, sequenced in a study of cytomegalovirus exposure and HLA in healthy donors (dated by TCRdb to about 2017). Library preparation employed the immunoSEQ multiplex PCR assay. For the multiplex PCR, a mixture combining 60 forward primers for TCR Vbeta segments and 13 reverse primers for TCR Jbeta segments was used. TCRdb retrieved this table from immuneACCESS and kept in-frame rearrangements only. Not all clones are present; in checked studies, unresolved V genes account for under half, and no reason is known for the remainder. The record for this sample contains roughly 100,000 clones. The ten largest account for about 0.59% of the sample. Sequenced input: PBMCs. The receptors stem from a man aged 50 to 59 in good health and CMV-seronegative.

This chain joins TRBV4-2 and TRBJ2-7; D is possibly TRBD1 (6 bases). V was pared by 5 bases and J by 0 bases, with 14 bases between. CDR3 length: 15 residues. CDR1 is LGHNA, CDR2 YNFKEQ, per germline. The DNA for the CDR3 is TGTGCCAGCAGCTCAAGGACAGAGAGCTCCTACGAGCAGTACTTC. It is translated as CASSSRTESSYEQYF.

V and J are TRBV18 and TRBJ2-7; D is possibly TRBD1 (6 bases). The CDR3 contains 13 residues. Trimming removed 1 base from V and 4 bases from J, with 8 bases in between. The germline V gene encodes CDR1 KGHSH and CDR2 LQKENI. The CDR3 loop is CASSPLQGYEQYF. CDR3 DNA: TGTGCCAGCTCACCACTACAGGGTTACGAGCAGTACTTC.

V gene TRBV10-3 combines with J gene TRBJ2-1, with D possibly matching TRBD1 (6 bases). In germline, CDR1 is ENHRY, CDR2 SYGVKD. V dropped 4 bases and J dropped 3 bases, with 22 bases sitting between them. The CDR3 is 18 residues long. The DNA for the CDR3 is TGTGCCATCAGTGCGGGACCAACTTGGGGGCACGGCTACAATGAGCAGTTCTTC. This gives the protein CAISAGPTWGHGYNEQFF.

The CDR3 reads CASSTTGMAYEQYF. The CDR3 DNA is TGTGCCAGCAGCACGACAGGGATGGCGTACGAGCAGTACTTC. V usage is TRBV7-2 and J usage is TRBJ2-7, with 7 bases identical to TRBD1. In germline, CDR1 is SGHTA, CDR2 FQGNSA. The CDR3 spans 14 residues. Losses at the gene ends were 5 bases for V and 4 bases for J; bases not matched to a gene: 8.

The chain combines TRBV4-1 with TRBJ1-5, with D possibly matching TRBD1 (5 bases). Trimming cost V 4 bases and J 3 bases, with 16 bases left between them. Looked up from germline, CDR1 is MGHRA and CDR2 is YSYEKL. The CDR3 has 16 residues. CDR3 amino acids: CASSRVLRGLNQPQHF. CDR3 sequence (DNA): TGCGCCAGCAGCCGAGTATTGAGGGGACTCAATCAGCCCCAGCATTTT.

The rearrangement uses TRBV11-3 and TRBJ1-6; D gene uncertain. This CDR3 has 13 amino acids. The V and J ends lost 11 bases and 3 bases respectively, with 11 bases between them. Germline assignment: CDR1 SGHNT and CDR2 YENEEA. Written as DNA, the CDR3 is TGTGCCCCCGCCCAGAACTATAATTCACCCCTCCACTTT. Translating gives CAPAQNYNSPLHF.

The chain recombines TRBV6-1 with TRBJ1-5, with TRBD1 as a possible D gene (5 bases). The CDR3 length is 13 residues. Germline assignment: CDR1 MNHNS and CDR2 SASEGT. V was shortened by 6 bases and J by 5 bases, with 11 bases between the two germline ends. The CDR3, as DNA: TGTGCCAGCAGAGTTGACAGAGATCAGCCCCAGCATTTT. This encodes CASRVDRDQPQHF.

CDR3 in DNA: TGTGCCAGCAGCTCCAGGGGGCCAGATACGCAGTATTTT. This translates into CASSSRGPDTQYF. V gene TRBV7-9 combines with J gene TRBJ2-3; 8 nucleotides align to TRBD1. V lost 4 bases to trimming and J lost 4 bases; unmatched junction nucleotides: 1. The CDR3 runs 13 residues. CDR1 is SEHNR, CDR2 FQNEAQ, per germline (reference sequence).